This TCR beta chain was documented in a study of T cell responses to AZD1222 COVID-19 vaccine. Of note for this clone: Its target is not known.

Sequenced by immunoSEQ multiplex PCR; TCRdb stores in-frame clones only, minus some. The table lists more than 150,000 clones, roughly nine tenths of them singletons. Broader study findings: The peak T cell response came first, and repertoires were sampled only after it. Only a handful of AZD1222 recipients, more than five in all, had baseline seropositivity.

Source: peripheral blood, taken 28 days after the second AZD1222 dose. The source is an adult who received the AZD1222 COVID-19 vaccine.

The CDR3 region is CASSLLLRNQETQYF. CDR3 sequence (DNA): TGTGCCAGCAGCTTACTTTTACGAAACCAAGAGACCCAGTACTTC. The chain joins TRBV7-8 to TRBJ2-5, with D hard to call. The germline V gene encodes CDR1 SGHVS and CDR2 FQNEAQ. CDR3 length equals 15 residues. Trimming cost V 2 bases and J 0 bases, with 10 bases left between them.